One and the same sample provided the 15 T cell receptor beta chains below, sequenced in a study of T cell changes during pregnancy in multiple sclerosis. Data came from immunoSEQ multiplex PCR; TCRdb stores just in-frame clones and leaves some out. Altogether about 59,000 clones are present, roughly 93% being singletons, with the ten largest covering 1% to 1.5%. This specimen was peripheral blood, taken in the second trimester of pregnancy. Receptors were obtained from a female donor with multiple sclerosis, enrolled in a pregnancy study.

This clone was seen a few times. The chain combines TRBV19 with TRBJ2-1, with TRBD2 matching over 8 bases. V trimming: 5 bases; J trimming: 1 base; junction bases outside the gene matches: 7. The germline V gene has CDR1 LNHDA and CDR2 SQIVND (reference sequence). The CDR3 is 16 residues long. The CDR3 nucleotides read TGTGCCAGTAGTGTCTCAAGCGGGGGATCCTACAATGAGCAGTTCTTC. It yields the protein CASSVSSGGSYNEQFF. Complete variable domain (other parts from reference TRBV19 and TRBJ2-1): DGGITQSPKYLFRKEGQNVTLSCEQNLNHDAMYWYRQDPGQGLRLIYYSQIVNDFQKGDIAEGYSVSREKKESFPLTVTSAQKNPTAFYLCASSVSSGGSYNEQFFGPGTRLTVL.

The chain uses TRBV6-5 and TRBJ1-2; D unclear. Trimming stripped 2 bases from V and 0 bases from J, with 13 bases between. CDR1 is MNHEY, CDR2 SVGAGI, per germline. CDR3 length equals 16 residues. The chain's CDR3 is CASSYQKDWANYGYTF. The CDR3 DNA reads TGTGCCAGCAGTTACCAAAAAGACTGGGCTAACTATGGCTACACCTTC.

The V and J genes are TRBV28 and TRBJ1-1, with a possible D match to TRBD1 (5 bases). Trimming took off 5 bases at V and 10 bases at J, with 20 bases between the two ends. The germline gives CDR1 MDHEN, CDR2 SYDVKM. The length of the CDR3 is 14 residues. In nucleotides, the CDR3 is TGTGCCAGCAGTCTACCGGGGGACGGGCTCAGAGCTTTCTTT. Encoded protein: CASSLPGDGLRAFF.

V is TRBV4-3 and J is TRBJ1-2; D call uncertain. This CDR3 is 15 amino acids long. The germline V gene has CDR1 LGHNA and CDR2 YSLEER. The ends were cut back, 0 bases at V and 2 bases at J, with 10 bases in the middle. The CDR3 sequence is CASSQDAAGNYGYTF. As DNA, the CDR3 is TGCGCCAGCAGCCAAGATGCGGCGGGAAACTATGGCTACACCTTC.

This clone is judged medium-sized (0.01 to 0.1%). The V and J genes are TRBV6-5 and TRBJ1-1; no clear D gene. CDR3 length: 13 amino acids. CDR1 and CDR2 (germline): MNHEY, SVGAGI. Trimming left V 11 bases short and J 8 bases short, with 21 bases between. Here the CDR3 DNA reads TGTGCCGTCTCCCCCCTGTCCGGGGAGGAAGCTTTCTTT. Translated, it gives CAVSPLSGEEAFF.

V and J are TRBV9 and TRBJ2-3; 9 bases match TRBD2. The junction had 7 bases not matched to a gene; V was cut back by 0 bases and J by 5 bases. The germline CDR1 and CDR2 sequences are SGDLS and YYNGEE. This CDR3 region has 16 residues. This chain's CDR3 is CASSVEGGGAGDTQYF. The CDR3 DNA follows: TGTGCCAGCAGCGTAGAGGGCGGGGGGGCCGGAGATACGCAGTATTTT.

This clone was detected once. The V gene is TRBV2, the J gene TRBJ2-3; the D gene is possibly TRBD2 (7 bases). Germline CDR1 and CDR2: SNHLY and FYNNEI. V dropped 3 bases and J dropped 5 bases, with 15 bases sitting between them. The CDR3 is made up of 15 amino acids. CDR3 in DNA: TGTGCCAGCAGTGATTACGTGGGGGGGCAAGATACGCAGTATTTT. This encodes CASSDYVGGQDTQYF. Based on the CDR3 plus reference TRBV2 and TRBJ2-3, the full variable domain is EPEVTQTPSHQVTQMGQEVILRCVPISNHLYFYWYRQILGQKVEFLVSFYNNEISEKSEIFDDQFSVERPDGSNFTLKIRSTKLEDSAMYFCASSDYVGGQDTQYFGPGTRLTVL.

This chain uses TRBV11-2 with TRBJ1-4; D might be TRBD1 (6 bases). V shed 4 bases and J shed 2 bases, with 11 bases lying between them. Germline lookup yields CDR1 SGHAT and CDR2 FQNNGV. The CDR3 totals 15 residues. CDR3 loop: CASSSTGWTNEKLFF. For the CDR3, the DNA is TGTGCCAGCAGCTCAACAGGGTGGACTAATGAAAAACTGTTTTTT.

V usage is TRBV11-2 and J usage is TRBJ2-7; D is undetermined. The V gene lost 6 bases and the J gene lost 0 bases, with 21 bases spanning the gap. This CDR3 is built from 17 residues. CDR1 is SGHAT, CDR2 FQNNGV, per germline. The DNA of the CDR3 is TGTGCCAGCAGTCAACCATTTGACACCCCCGTCTCCTACGAGCAGTACTTC. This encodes CASSQPFDTPVSYEQYF.

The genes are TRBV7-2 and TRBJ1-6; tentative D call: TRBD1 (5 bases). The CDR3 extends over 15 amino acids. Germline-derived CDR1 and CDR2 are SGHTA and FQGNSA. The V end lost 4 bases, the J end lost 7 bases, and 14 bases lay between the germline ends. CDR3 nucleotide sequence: TGTGCCAGCAGCTCCATGACAGTCACGAATTCACCCCTCCACTTT. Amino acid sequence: CASSSMTVTNSPLHF.

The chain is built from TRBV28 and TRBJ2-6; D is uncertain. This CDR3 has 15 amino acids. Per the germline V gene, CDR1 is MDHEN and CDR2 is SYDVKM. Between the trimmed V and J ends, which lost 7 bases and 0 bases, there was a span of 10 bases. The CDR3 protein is CASTELISGANVLTF. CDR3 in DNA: TGTGCCAGCACGGAGTTAATCTCTGGGGCCAACGTCCTGACTTTC.

The CDR3 reads CASSQDFPAGRQETQYF. CDR3 sequence (DNA): TGCGCCAGCAGCCAAGATTTTCCAGCGGGGAGACAAGAGACCCAGTACTTC. This chain connects TRBV4-1 to TRBJ2-5, with TRBD2 matching over 7 bases. Trimming at V came to 0 bases and at J to 2 bases, leaving 9 bases not matched to a gene. This CDR3 is 17 amino acids long. From germline, CDR1 is MGHRA and CDR2 YSYEKL.

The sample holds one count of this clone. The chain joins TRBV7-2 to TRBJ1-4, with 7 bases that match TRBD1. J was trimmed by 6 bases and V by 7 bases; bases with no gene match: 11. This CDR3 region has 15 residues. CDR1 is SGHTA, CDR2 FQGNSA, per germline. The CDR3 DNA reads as TGTGCCAGCACCGCAGTTAGGGGGCAGTATGAAAAACTGTTTTTT. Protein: CASTAVRGQYEKLFF.

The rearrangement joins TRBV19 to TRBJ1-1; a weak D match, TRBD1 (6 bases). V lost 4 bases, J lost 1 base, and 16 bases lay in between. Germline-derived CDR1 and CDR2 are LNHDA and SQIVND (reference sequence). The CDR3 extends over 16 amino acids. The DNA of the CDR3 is TGTGCCAGTAGTAGGGGGCTCTCGAATTCGAACACTGAAGCTTTCTTT. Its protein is CASSRGLSNSNTEAFF.

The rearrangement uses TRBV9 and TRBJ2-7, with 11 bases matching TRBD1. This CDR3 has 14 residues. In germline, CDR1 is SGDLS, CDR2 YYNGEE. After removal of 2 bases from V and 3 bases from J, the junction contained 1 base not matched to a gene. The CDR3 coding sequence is TGTGCCAGCAGCGTGGGACAGGGGGACTACGAGCAGTACTTC. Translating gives CASSVGQGDYEQYF.